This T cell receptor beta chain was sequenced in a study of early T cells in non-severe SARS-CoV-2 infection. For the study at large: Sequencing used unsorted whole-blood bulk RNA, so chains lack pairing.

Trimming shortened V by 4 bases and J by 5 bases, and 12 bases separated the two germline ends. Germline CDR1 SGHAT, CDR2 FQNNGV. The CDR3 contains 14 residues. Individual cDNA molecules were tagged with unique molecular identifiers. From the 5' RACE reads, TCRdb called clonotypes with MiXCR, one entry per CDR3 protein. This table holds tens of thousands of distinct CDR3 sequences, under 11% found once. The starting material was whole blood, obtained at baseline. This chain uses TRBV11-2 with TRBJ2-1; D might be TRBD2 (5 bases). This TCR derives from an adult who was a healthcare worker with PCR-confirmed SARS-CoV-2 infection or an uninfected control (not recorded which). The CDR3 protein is CASSWNSANNEQFF. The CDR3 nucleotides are TGTGCCAGCAGCTGGAATAGCGCCAACAATGAGCAGTTCTTC.